The rows below give T cell receptor beta chains drawn from one sample of a study of blood T cell repertoires in COVID-19. Clones were sequenced by immunoSEQ multiplex PCR, and TCRdb holds only the in-frame ones, with some missing. The table shows approximately 120,000 clones, with 88% occurring only once. Input material: peripheral blood. The receptors originated from a man aged 50-59 years with acute or convalescent COVID-19. The CDR3 runs from the conserved cysteine through the conserved F or W.

j_call v_call cdr3_aa
TRBJ2-2 TRBV21-1 CASSSQREGPLANTGELFF
TRBJ2-7 TRBV5-1 CASSLASGHYEQYF
TRBJ2-3 TRBV10-3 CAIRESSGRAWTDTQYF
TRBJ2-1 TRBV5-6 CASNQRGLGNEQFF
TRBJ1-6 TRBV27 CASSLEGFNYNSPLHF
TRBJ2-1 TRBV6-4 CASAPGQGNNEQFF
TRBJ2-1 TRBV11-2 CASSLDRGPYYNEQFF
TRBJ1-2 TRBV7-9 CASSLGAGNYGYTF
TRBJ1-3 TRBV24-1 CATSDPSQGTGNTIYF
TRBJ1-2 TRBV7-9 CASSLGGQSEGYTF
TRBJ1-5 TRBV9 CASSPWAGENQPQHF
TRBJ2-2 TRBV24-1 CATRGLAGGGELFF
TRBJ2-7 TRBV7-9 CASSLPADRAPHF
TRBJ1-1 TRBV4-1 CASSQQQGLFAEAFF
TRBJ1-5 TRBV6-2/TRBV6-3 CASSQGNQPQHF
TRBJ2-1 TRBV18 CASSPGLNNEQFF
TRBJ1-5 TRBV21-1 CASSGREGQWVGAQHF